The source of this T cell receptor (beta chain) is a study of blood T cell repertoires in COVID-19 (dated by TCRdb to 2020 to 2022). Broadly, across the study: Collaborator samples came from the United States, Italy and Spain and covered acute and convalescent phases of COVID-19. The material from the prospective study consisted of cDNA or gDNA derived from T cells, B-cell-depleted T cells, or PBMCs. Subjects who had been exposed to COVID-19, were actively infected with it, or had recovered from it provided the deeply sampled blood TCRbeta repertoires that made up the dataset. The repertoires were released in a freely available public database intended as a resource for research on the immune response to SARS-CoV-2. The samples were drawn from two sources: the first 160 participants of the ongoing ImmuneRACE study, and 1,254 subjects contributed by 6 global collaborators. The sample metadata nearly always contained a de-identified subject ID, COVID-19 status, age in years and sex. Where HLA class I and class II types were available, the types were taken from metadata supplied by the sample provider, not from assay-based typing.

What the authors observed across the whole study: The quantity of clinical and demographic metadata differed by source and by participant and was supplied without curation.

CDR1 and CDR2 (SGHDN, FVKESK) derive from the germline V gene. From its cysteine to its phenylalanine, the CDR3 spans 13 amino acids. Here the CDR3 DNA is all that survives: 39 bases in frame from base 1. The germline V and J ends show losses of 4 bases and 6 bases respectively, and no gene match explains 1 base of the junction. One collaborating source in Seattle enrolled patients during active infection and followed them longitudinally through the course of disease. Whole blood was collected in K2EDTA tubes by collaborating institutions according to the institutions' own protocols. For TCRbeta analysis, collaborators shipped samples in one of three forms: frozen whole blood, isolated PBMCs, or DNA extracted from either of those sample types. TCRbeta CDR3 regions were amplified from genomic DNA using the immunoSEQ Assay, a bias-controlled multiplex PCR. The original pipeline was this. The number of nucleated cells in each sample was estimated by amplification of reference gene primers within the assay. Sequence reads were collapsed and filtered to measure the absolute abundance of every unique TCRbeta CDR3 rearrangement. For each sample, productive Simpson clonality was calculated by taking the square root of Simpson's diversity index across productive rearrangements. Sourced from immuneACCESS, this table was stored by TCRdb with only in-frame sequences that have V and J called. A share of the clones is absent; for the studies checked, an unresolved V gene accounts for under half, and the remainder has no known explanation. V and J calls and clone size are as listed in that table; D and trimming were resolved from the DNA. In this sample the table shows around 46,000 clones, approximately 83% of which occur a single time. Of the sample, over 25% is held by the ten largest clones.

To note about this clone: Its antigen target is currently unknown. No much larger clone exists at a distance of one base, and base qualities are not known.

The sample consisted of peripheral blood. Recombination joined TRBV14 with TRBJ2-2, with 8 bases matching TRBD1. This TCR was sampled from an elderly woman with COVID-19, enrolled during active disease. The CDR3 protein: CASSLQGAGELFF. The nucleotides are TGTGCCAGCAGCCTACAGGGGGCCGGGGAGCTGTTTTTT. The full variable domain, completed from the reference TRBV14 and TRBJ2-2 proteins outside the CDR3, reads EAGVTQFPSHSVIEKGQTVTLRCDPISGHDNLYWYRRVMGKEIKFLLHFVKESKQDESGMPNNRFLAERTGGTYSTLKVQPAELEDSGVYFCASSLQGAGELFFGEGSRLTVL.